Shown below are 8 T cell receptor beta chains from a single sample sequenced in a study of CD8+ T cells in alopecia areata. Treatment reported: oral pan-JAK inhibitor, 5-10 mg twice daily. TCR sequencing used cDNA made by reverse transcription of extracted RNA. Data came from immunoSEQ multiplex PCR; TCRdb stores just in-frame clones and leaves some out. Of roughly 99,000 clones listed, about 83% are singletons. Here the sequenced sample was CD8+ T cells sorted from blood, taken at week 24, from a patient treated with tofacitinib. These receptors were taken from a human donor with alopecia areata.

Worth noting for this clone: The sample carries other DNA sequences with the same CDR3. The chain recombines TRBV27 with TRBJ1-1; tentative D call: TRBD1 (5 bases). This CDR3 spans 14 amino acids. Germline V CDR1 and CDR2: MNHEY, SMNVEV (reference sequence). Trimming stripped 5 bases from V and 1 base from J, with 11 bases between. The CDR3, as DNA: TGTGCCAGCAGTCCTATTGACAGGAACACTGAAGCTTTCTTT. Its protein product is CASSPIDRNTEAFF.

This chain joins TRBV5-1 and TRBJ2-7; D call uncertain. Germline CDR1 and CDR2: SGHRS and YFSETQ. The CDR3 has 13 amino acids. V gave up 1 base and J gave up 4 bases, with 9 bases separating them. CDR3 residues: CASSLTENYEQYF. The CDR3 DNA reads TGCGCCAGCAGCTTGACGGAGAATTACGAGCAGTACTTC.

The CDR3 loop reads CASSLLRGPGVEQFF. In DNA form, the CDR3 reads TGTGCCAGCAGCTTACTACGGGGGCCGGGGGTTGAGCAGTTCTTC. The rearrangement links TRBV7-2 to TRBJ2-1; the D gene could be TRBD1 or TRBD2 (6 bases each). The V end was cut by 2 bases, the J end by 9 bases, with 17 bases between. Germline CDR1 reads SGHTA; CDR2 reads FQGNSA. The CDR3 contains 15 residues.

This clone has only one observation. This chain connects TRBV13 to TRBJ2-7, with TRBD2 as a possible D gene (6 bases). V was pared by 0 bases and J by 6 bases, with 18 bases between. This CDR3 has 16 amino acids. Germline V gives CDR1 PRHDT, CDR2 FYEKMQ (reference sequence). The CDR3: CASSLGDGGESSEQYF. The DNA for the CDR3 is TGTGCCAGCAGCTTAGGAGATGGCGGGGAAAGTTCCGAGCAGTACTTC.

This chain links TRBV2 with TRBJ2-1; 10 nucleotides align to TRBD2. Germline trimming cut 3 bases from V and 7 bases from J; bases unmatched to any gene: 6. This CDR3 has 15 amino acids. Germline CDR1 SNHLY, CDR2 FYNNEI. CDR3 in amino acids: CASSDLAGEGNEQFF. CDR3 nucleotides: TGTGCCAGCAGTGACCTAGCGGGGGAAGGGAATGAGCAGTTCTTC.

The chain links TRBV10-2 to TRBJ1-2; 8 bases are shared with TRBD1. V was pared by 0 bases and J by 4 bases, with 13 bases of the junction left unmatched. CDR1 and CDR2 (germline): WSHSY, SAAADI. The CDR3 spans 18 residues. The CDR3 loop reads CASSESSALGQDSYGYTF. CDR3 sequence (DNA): TGCGCCAGCAGTGAGTCGTCTGCCTTGGGACAGGACTCCTATGGCTACACCTTC.

The chain employs TRBV6-6 and TRBJ2-7; D may be TRBD1 (5 bases). V was pared by 2 bases and J by 3 bases, with 11 bases between. Per germline, CDR1 MNHNY and CDR2 SVGAGI (reference sequence). The CDR3 extends over 14 amino acids. The CDR3 DNA follows: TGTGCCAGCAGTTACAGGGGTAGGATCTACGAGCAGTACTTC. This gives the protein CASSYRGRIYEQYF.

This clone has more than one count but fewer than ten. The rearrangement links TRBV6-5 to TRBJ2-2, with no clear D. The CDR3 loop spans 12 amino acids. Germline CDR1 MNHEY, CDR2 SVGAGI. V lost 6 bases and J 5 bases, leaving 7 bases between the germline ends. The CDR3 region is CASSLGTGELFF. The CDR3, as DNA: TGTGCCAGCAGCCTTGGAACCGGGGAGCTGTTTTTT.